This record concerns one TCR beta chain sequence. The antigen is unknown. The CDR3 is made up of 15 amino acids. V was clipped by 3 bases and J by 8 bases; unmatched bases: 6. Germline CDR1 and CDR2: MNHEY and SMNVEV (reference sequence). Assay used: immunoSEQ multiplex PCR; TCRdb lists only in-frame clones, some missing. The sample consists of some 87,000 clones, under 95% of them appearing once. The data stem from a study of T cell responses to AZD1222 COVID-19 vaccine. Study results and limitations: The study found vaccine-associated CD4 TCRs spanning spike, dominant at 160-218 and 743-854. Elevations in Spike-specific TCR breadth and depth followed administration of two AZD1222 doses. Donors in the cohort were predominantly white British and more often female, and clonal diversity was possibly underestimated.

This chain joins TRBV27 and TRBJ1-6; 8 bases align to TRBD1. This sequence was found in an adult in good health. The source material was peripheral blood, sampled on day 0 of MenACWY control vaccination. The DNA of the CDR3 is TGTGCCAGCAGTTTTTATGAGACAGGGGATTCACCCCTCCACTTT. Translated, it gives CASSFYETGDSPLHF.